What follows is one TCR beta chain and its context. J gave up 4 bases and V 3 bases, and 5 bases lay outside the gene matches. The CDR3 has 13 residues. Germline V gives CDR1 GTSNPN, CDR2 SVGIG (reference sequence). Deep-level assay runs were performed. In the authors' methods: Junction-only immunoSEQ sequences carried no quality scores, so filtering differed. Produced via immunoSEQ multiplex PCR; TCRdb's table is partial and in-frame only. The V and J calls and the clone size are those of that table, but D and trimming were determined from the DNA. The sample carries about 480,000 clones, roughly 85% recorded once. The data are from a study of shared clonotypes between healthy human individuals. The study drew all its donors from Caucasian adults living in Nashville, Tennessee. Genomic DNA for unsorted samples was obtained from about 90 million PBMCs.

The sample taken for sequencing was PBMCs. The TCR sequence derives from a woman in her forties in good health. Some clones in this sample may be carry-over from other donors' samples. V and J are TRBV30 and TRBJ2-5; 7 bases line up with TRBD1. DNA for the CDR3: TGTGCCTGGAGCCACGGGACAGCAGAGACCCAGTACTTC. Translated: CAWSHGTAETQYF.